This entry is about one T cell receptor beta chain. Its antigen is as yet unknown. This entry comes from a study of monozygotic twins with inflammatory bowel disease. Notes on the study in general: Reduced clonotype sharing with other individuals was observed in IBD patients relative to healthy twins, especially with disease activity.

Eight reactions per sample, run separately, yielded cDNA. A 6-nucleotide sample barcode was carried by the UMIs, which template switching added. TCRdb reprocessed the 5' RACE reads, with one entry per CDR3 protein and no DNA. The table for this sample gives around 190,000 distinct CDR3 sequences. This receptor was obtained from a human donor with ulcerative colitis or Crohn's disease, or a healthy co-twin of an affected twin (not recorded which). The sequenced material came from blood.

The CDR3 is CASSQQGQGNQAFF. The rearrangement links TRBV3-1 to TRBJ1-1; TCRdb designates TRBD1, a call that cannot be tested without DNA. The CDR3 sequence is 14 residues long. Germline CDR1 reads LGHDT; CDR2 reads YNNKEL (reference sequence).